The 21 T cell receptor beta chains in this list originate from one sample, sequenced in a study of blood T cell repertoires in COVID-19. TCRdb's table, derived via immunoSEQ multiplex PCR, lists solely in-frame clones and lacks some. The sample carries under 200,000 clones, approximately 90% recorded once. Sequencing was performed on peripheral blood. These receptors came from an older woman who had recovered from COVID-19.

The V and J genes are TRBV19 and TRBJ1-4; D uncertain. With 2 bases removed from V and 4 bases from J, the gap between germline ends came to 8 bases. This CDR3 comprises 14 residues. The germline V gene has CDR1 LNHDA and CDR2 SQIVND (reference sequence). The CDR3 nucleotides are TGTGCCAGTAGTATACAGTCCCTTAATGAAAAACTGTTTTTT. Encoded protein: CASSIQSLNEKLFF. Full variable domain (missing parts from reference TRBV19 and TRBJ1-4): DGGITQSPKYLFRKEGQNVTLSCEQNLNHDAMYWYRQDPGQGLRLIYYSQIVNDFQKGDIAEGYSVSREKKESFPLTVTSAQKNPTAFYLCASSIQSLNEKLFFGSGTQLSVL.

This chain connects TRBV6-6 to TRBJ2-2; 8 bases align to TRBD1. CDR1 MNHNY and CDR2 SVGAGI come from the germline V gene (reference sequence). This CDR3 is built from 14 residues. V gave up 5 bases and J gave up 3 bases; unmatched junction bases: 2. The CDR3 bases are TGTGCCAGCAGTCCGACAGGGGACACCGGGGAGCTGTTTTTT. It specifies CASSPTGDTGELFF.

A single count supports this clone. V usage is TRBV10-3 and J usage is TRBJ2-2, with no clear D. The V gene's germline CDR1 is ENHRY and CDR2 SYGVKD. The ends were cut back, 6 bases at V and 2 bases at J, with 4 bases in the middle. This CDR3 is built from 12 residues. CDR3 sequence (DNA): TGTGCCATCAGCCCAAACACCGGGGAGCTGTTTTTT. Its protein is CAISPNTGELFF.

The chain recombines TRBV27 with TRBJ2-5, with 9 bases lining up with TRBD1. The CDR3 runs 16 residues. V dropped 4 bases and J dropped 5; count of bases not matched to a gene: 11. CDR1 and CDR2 from the germline V gene are MNHEY and SMNVEV (reference sequence). The CDR3 coding sequence is TGTGCCAGCAGTTCAGTGACACAGGGGGCTAGGGAGACCCAGTACTTC. Its protein product is CASSSVTQGARETQYF.

The CDR3 DNA is TGTGCCAGCAGTTCCCTTCTAGCGGTGACCTCTGGGGCCAACGTCCTGACTTTC. Protein sequence: CASSSLLAVTSGANVLTF. The chain uses TRBV6-2 or TRBV6-3 and TRBJ2-6; the match to TRBD2 covers 7 bases. The germline V gene has CDR1 MNHEY and CDR2 SVGEGT. The CDR3 has 18 amino acids. J was trimmed by 0 bases and V by 4 bases; bases with no gene match: 9.

The rearrangement links TRBV24-1 to TRBJ2-3; the match to TRBD2 covers 7 bases. The junction had 7 bases not matched to a gene; V was cut back by 1 base and J by 1 base. The CDR3 totals 17 residues. Germline CDR1 is KGHDR and CDR2 is SFDVKD. This CDR3 is CATSDFLAGEGTDTQYF. CDR3 nucleotides: TGTGCCACCAGTGATTTTCTGGCGGGGGAGGGCACAGATACGCAGTATTTT.

This chain links TRBV2 with TRBJ1-2, with D uncertain. Trimming pared 2 bases from V and 8 bases from J, leaving 18 bases between. The CDR3 length is 15 residues. Germline CDR1 is SNHLY and CDR2 is FYNNEI. This CDR3 is CASSELASRYEGYTF. As DNA, the CDR3 is TGTGCCAGCAGTGAACTAGCCAGTCGTTATGAGGGCTACACCTTC.

This clone was found a few times. The chain joins TRBV5-1 to TRBJ1-3; possibly TRBD1 for D (6 bases). Germline lookup yields CDR1 SGHRS and CDR2 YFSETQ. The ends were cut back, 4 bases at V and 2 bases at J, with 7 bases in the middle. This CDR3 has 13 amino acids. CDR3 in amino acids: CASSTGPGNTIYF. CDR3 nucleotide sequence: TGCGCCAGCAGCACAGGGCCTGGAAACACCATATATTTT.

The chain has TRBV5-1 and TRBJ1-2; TRBD1 is a possible D gene (6 bases). CDR1 is SGHRS, CDR2 YFSETQ, per germline. The CDR3 covers 15 residues. V lost 0 bases and J 3 bases, leaving 12 bases between the germline ends. As DNA, the CDR3 is TGCGCCAGCAGCTTGGGTGGGGGCACTGACTATGGCTACACCTTC. Protein: CASSLGGGTDYGYTF.

The V and J genes are TRBV5-1 and TRBJ2-5; 9 bases are a match to TRBD1. The junction had 0 bases not matched to a gene; V was cut back by 0 bases and J by 3 bases. This CDR3 spans 14 amino acids. The germline V gene encodes CDR1 SGHRS and CDR2 YFSETQ. The CDR3 DNA reads as TGCGCCAGCAGCTTGGGACAGGGGGAAGAGACCCAGTACTTC. It yields the protein CASSLGQGEETQYF.

CDR3 protein: CASTGGLNTEAFF. The CDR3, as DNA: TGTGCCAGCACTGGCGGATTGAACACTGAAGCTTTCTTT. The rearrangement uses TRBV6-5 and TRBJ1-1; D not resolved. From germline, CDR1 is MNHEY and CDR2 SVGAGI. Trimming removed 7 bases at V and 0 bases at J, with 9 bases between. The CDR3 loop spans 13 amino acids.

The V call is TRBV6-2 or TRBV6-3, the J call TRBJ1-5; D ambiguous. V was clipped by 2 bases and J by 5 bases, with 13 bases between them. Looked up from germline, CDR1 is MNHEY and CDR2 is SVGEGT. The CDR3 runs to 15 residues. CDR3 residues: CASSYDGSLYQPQHF. The CDR3 nucleotides are TGTGCCAGCAGTTACGACGGGAGTCTCTATCAGCCCCAGCATTTT.

This chain uses TRBV4-1 with TRBJ1-1, with a possible D match to TRBD1 (5 bases). CDR1 is MGHRA, CDR2 YSYEKL, per germline. The CDR3 covers 14 residues. Deletions cut 3 bases from V and 3 bases from J, with 11 bases between. The CDR3 region is CASSQGGGYTEAFF. In DNA, the CDR3 is TGCGCCAGCAGCCAGGGCGGGGGGTACACTGAAGCTTTCTTT.

The rearrangement links TRBV18 to TRBJ1-1; D might be TRBD1 (5 bases). This CDR3 region has 13 residues. Germline loops: CDR1 KGHSH, CDR2 LQKENI. Trimming took 2 bases from V and 1 from J, leaving 5 bases between them. The CDR3 DNA sequence: TGTGCCAGCTCACCAACAGGGAACACTGAAGCTTTCTTT. It yields the protein CASSPTGNTEAFF. Complete variable domain (other parts from reference TRBV18 and TRBJ1-1): NAGVMQNPRHLVRRRGQEARLRCSPMKGHSHVYWYRQLPEEGLKFMVYLQKENIIDESGMPKERFSAEFPKEGPSILRIQQVVRGDSAAYFCASSPTGNTEAFFGQGTRLTVV.

The chain couples TRBV5-8 to TRBJ1-1; possibly TRBD1 for D (6 bases). Trimming removed 0 bases at V and 10 bases at J, with 16 bases between. The CDR3 has 14 residues. Germline lookup yields CDR1 SGHTS and CDR2 YDEGEE. The CDR3 loop reads CASSLDRAGLTAFF. The DNA for the CDR3 is TGTGCCAGCAGCTTGGACAGGGCCGGCCTGACAGCTTTCTTT.

The J gene is TRBJ1-1, the V gene TRBV5-4, with D perhaps TRBD1 (6 bases). The V gene's germline CDR1 is SGHNT and CDR2 YYREEE (reference sequence). Trimming cost V 6 bases and J 1 base, with 13 bases left between them. This CDR3 comprises 14 residues. This chain's CDR3 is CASTFQGKNTEAFF. The CDR3 DNA sequence: TGTGCCAGCACCTTCCAGGGGAAGAACACTGAAGCTTTCTTT.

This chain links TRBV5-1 with TRBJ2-7; perhaps TRBD2 as D (6 bases). The V end was cut by 4 bases, the J end by 3 bases, with 23 bases between. Per germline, CDR1 SGHRS and CDR2 YFSETQ. The CDR3 is 17 residues long. CDR3 region: CASSPWGPREDLYEQYF. The CDR3 DNA reads as TGCGCCAGCAGCCCGTGGGGACCCAGGGAGGATCTCTACGAGCAGTACTTC.

The chain joins TRBV28 to TRBJ1-1, with D unresolved. With 6 bases removed from V and 8 bases from J, the gap between germline ends came to 13 bases. The CDR3 has 12 amino acids. Per germline, CDR1 MDHEN and CDR2 SYDVKM. CDR3 in DNA: TGTGCCAGCAGCCTAGCCACCTCGGAAGCTTTCTTT. This gives the protein CASSLATSEAFF.

This clone came up once. The chain has TRBV5-4 and TRBJ1-1; TRBD1 matches 8 bases. Per the germline V gene, CDR1 is SGHNT and CDR2 is YYREEE (reference sequence). With V trimmed by 1 base and J by 2 bases, 7 bases remained unmatched. This CDR3 spans 16 amino acids. CDR3 coding DNA: TGTGCCAGCAGCTTGAGCACAGGGGGAGAAAACACTGAAGCTTTCTTT. Protein: CASSLSTGGENTEAFF.

The chain links TRBV2 to TRBJ2-5; 8 nucleotides line up with TRBD2. V shed 5 bases and J 5 bases; nucleotides not matched to a gene: 4. The germline gives CDR1 SNHLY, CDR2 FYNNEI. The CDR3 sequence is 13 residues long. The CDR3 DNA reads TGTGCCAGCAGTCGGACTAGCCGGGAGACCCAGTACTTC. Translation gives CASSRTSRETQYF.

This chain links TRBV13 with TRBJ1-1, with a weak D call TRBD1 (5 bases). The germline gives CDR1 PRHDT, CDR2 FYEKMQ (reference sequence). The CDR3 spans 16 residues. V was cut by 5 bases and J by 1 base, with 17 bases left in between. CDR3 residues: CASSLSGGGPNTEAFF. The CDR3 nucleotides read TGTGCCAGCAGCCTTAGTGGGGGGGGACCGAACACTGAAGCTTTCTTT.